These T cell receptor beta chains were read from a single sample in a study of T cells in Graves' hyperthyroidism and ophthalmopathy. TCRdb reprocessed the multiplex PCR reads via MiXCR and lists one record per CDR3 protein. The table has around 300,000 distinct CDR3 sequences, roughly an eighth seen once. Material: blood. The receptors were gathered from a woman aged 40-49 years with Graves' hyperthyroidism. Both conserved end residues are part of each CDR3. The D gene is left open where the match is weak. Expanded clones are given a class, and other clones once, few, many or no size at all.

j_gene,d_gene,v_gene,abundance,CDR3aa,CDR3nt
TRBJ2-7,TRBD1,TRBV7-9,once,CASSRWDRGVSYEQYF,TGTGCCAGCAGCAGATGGGACAGGGGCGTCTCCTACGAGCAGTACTTC
TRBJ1-6,TRBD1,TRBV14,few,CASSLGQGADSPLHF,TGTGCCAGCAGCCTCGGACAGGGGGCCGATTCACCCCTCCACTTT
TRBJ1-5,TRBD1,TRBV6-1,many,CASSEMVTGEGSNQPQHF,TGTGCCAGCAGTGAAATGGTGACAGGGGAGGGTAGCAATCAGCCCCAGCATTTT
TRBJ1-5,NA,TRBV2,many,CASSKGRDQPQHF,TGTGCCAGCAGCAAGGGAAGGGATCAGCCCCAGCATTTT
TRBJ2-1,NA,TRBV5-5,many,CASSLEAETYNEQFF,TGTGCCAGCAGCTTGGAAGCTGAAACCTACAATGAGCAGTTCTTC
TRBJ2-2,NA,TRBV10-1,many,CASSDEQMNTGELFF,TGCGCCAGCAGTGATGAACAGATGAACACCGGGGAGCTGTTTTTT
TRBJ2-5,NA,TRBV2,many,CASSVGQETQYF,TGTGCCAGCTCGGTCGGCCAAGAGACCCAGTACTTC
TRBJ1-6,TRBD1,TRBV5-6,NA,CASSPGQGYNSPLHF,TGTGCCAGCAGCCCGGGACAGGGTTATAATTCACCCCTCCACTTT
TRBJ2-7,TRBD2,TRBV5-1,NA,CASSLRTSGIDYEQYF,TGCGCCAGCAGCTTGAGGACTAGCGGAATAGACTACGAGCAGTACTTC
TRBJ1-5,NA,TRBV10-3,many,CAISESDQPQHF,TGTGCCATCAGTGAGTCGGATCAGCCCCAGCATTTT
TRBJ2-2,TRBD1,TRBV25-1,NA,CASRPSTGPNTGELFF,TGTGCCAGCCGACCGTCGACAGGGCCGAACACCGGGGAGCTGTTTTTT
TRBJ1-3,NA,TRBV7-9,NA,CASSTPWADSGNTIYF,TGTGCCAGCAGCACCCCCTGGGCGGACTCTGGAAACACCATATATTTT
TRBJ2-3,NA,TRBV12-5,few,CASGSISIWGQYF,TGTGCTAGTGGTTCCATCTCAATTTGGGGGCAGTATTTT
TRBJ1-4,NA,TRBV7-9,NA,CASTSNFGDNEKLFF,TGTGCCAGCACCTCGAACTTTGGGGATAATGAAAAACTGTTTTTT
TRBJ2-7,TRBD2,TRBV6-1,NA,CASRTSGGVTYEQYF,TGTGCCAGCAGGACTAGCGGGGGTGTCACCTACGAGCAGTACTTC